These 14 T cell receptor beta chains originate from one sample sequenced in a study of T cell changes during pregnancy in multiple sclerosis. Here immunoSEQ multiplex PCR was the method, and the copy in TCRdb shows in-frame clones only, minus some. The sample has over 70,000 clones, 80% to 95% seen once. Sequencing used peripheral blood, obtained in the first trimester of pregnancy. These receptors were taken from a female donor in good health, enrolled as a control in a pregnancy study.

The rearrangement joins TRBV27 to TRBJ1-4; 7 nucleotides match TRBD1. The CDR3 has 15 amino acids. Per germline, CDR1 MNHEY and CDR2 SMNVEV (reference sequence). V lost 4 bases and J lost 8; bases outside the gene matches: 10. The CDR3 nucleotides are TGTGCCAGCAGTTCCGAGGGGGCGATGGGAGAAAAACTGTTTTTT. Its translation: CASSSEGAMGEKLFF. Using reference TRBV27 and TRBJ1-4 for the parts outside the CDR3, the full variable domain is EAQVTQNPRYLITVTGKKLTVTCSQNMNHEYMSWYRQDPGLGLRQIYYSMNVEVTDKGDVPEGYKVSRKEKRNFPLILESPSPNQTSLYFCASSSEGAMGEKLFFGSGTQLSVL.

This chain links TRBV6-1 with TRBJ2-7; weak D call: TRBD2 (5 bases). This CDR3 has 13 amino acids. CDR1 is MNHNS and CDR2 is SASEGT in the germline V gene. Between the trimmed V and J ends, which lost 5 bases and 6 bases, there was a span of 14 bases. CDR3 nucleotides: TGTGCCAGCAGTCCTGAGCGGTGGCGCGAGCAGTACTTC. This codes for CASSPERWREQYF.

This clone was seen more than once but under ten times. The chain couples TRBV6-4 to TRBJ2-2; 8 bases align to TRBD2. The CDR3 length is 14 residues. J was trimmed by 5 bases and V by 6 bases; bases with no gene match: 5. The germline V gene encodes CDR1 MRHNA and CDR2 SNTAGT. The CDR3 bases are TGTGCCAGCAGCCGGGGGGGCTCGACCGGGGAGCTGTTTTTT. This codes for CASSRGGSTGELFF.

The J gene is TRBJ2-1, the V gene TRBV28, with 13 bases that match TRBD2. CDR3 length: 15 amino acids. CDR1 and CDR2 from the germline V gene are MDHEN and SYDVKM. V trimming: 11 bases; J trimming: 0 bases; junction bases outside the gene matches: 4. CDR3: CASRTSGGSYNEQFF. The CDR3 DNA follows: TGTGCCTCCCGGACTAGCGGGGGCTCCTACAATGAGCAGTTCTTC. The variable domain in full, completed from reference TRBV28 and TRBJ2-1, reads DVKVTQSSRYLVKRTGEKVFLECVQDMDHENMFWYRQDPGLGLRLIYFSYDVKMKEKGDIPEGYSVSREKKERFSLILESASTNQTSMYLCASRTSGGSYNEQFFGPGTRLTVL.

The CDR3 reads CSTRFGQLEAFF. As DNA, the CDR3 is TGCAGCACCCGTTTTGGACAGCTTGAAGCTTTCTTT. V and J are TRBV29-1 and TRBJ1-1; weak D call: TRBD1 (6 bases). In germline, CDR1 is SQVTM, CDR2 ANQGSEA. The CDR3 runs to 12 residues. The germline V and J ends were trimmed by 8 bases and 7 bases, with 17 bases remaining between them.

This rearrangement joins TRBV6-6 to TRBJ2-7; D remains unclear. Trimming left V 0 bases short and J 9 bases short, with 12 bases between. The length of the CDR3 is 13 residues. CDR1 and CDR2 (germline): MNHNY, SVGAGI (reference sequence). This CDR3 is CASSYSGQYGQYF. The CDR3 region has the DNA TGTGCCAGCAGTTACTCGGGCCAGTATGGGCAGTACTTC.

The rearrangement uses TRBV18 and TRBJ2-7; 8 nucleotides agree with TRBD2. Germline trimming cut 6 bases from V and 9 bases from J; bases unmatched to any gene: 13. This CDR3 contains 14 residues. Germline V gene lookup returns CDR1 KGHSH and CDR2 LQKENI. CDR3 DNA: TGTGCCAGCTCTCCCACCGGGACTAGTTTTGGGCAGTACTTC. It yields the protein CASSPTGTSFGQYF.

The CDR3 nucleotides read TGCGCCAGCAGCCTCACAGGGGTAGGGCATGGCTACACCTTC. Residues: CASSLTGVGHGYTF. This sequence joins TRBV4-3 and TRBJ1-2, with 7 positions matching TRBD1. The germline gives CDR1 LGHNA, CDR2 YSLEER. After removal of 4 bases from V and 6 bases from J, the junction contained 8 bases not matched to a gene. The CDR3 contains 14 residues.

This chain links TRBV4-2 with TRBJ1-1; 9 bases map to TRBD1. CDR1 is LGHNA and CDR2 is YNFKEQ in the germline V gene. The CDR3 has 15 residues. The ends lost 1 base at V and 4 bases at J; junction bases unmatched: 4. CDR3: CASSQGRDRVTEAFF. The DNA of the CDR3 is TGTGCCAGCAGCCAAGGCCGGGACAGGGTCACTGAAGCTTTCTTT.

The rearrangement joins TRBV19 to TRBJ2-7; 9 positions agree with TRBD1. The ends lost 5 bases at V and 1 base at J; junction bases unmatched: 3. Germline lookup yields CDR1 LNHDA and CDR2 SQIVND (reference sequence). The CDR3 is made up of 14 amino acids. CDR3 loop: CASSGTGKSYEQYF. Written as DNA, the CDR3 is TGTGCCAGTAGTGGGACAGGGAAATCCTACGAGCAGTACTTC.

This clone was detected once. This chain connects TRBV27 to TRBJ2-7; 11 bases map to TRBD1. CDR1 and CDR2 (germline): MNHEY, SMNVEV (reference sequence). The CDR3 consists of 18 residues. The V and J ends lost 3 bases and 1 base, in that order; junction bases with no gene match: 11. CDR3 nucleotides: TGTGCCAGCAGTTTGGTTGGGACAGGGGGACCCCATTCCTACGAGCAGTACTTC. Translation: CASSLVGTGGPHSYEQYF.

The V call is TRBV9, the J call TRBJ1-6; 9 bases are shared with TRBD1. This CDR3 region has 17 residues. V shed 4 bases and J 5 bases; nucleotides not matched to a gene: 10. Germline V gives CDR1 SGDLS, CDR2 YYNGEE. CDR3 in DNA: TGTGCCAGCAGCCCAACCCACAGGGGGCAAGATAATTCACCCCTCCACTTT. Residues: CASSPTHRGQDNSPLHF. Full variable domain (remainder filled in from reference TRBV9 and TRBJ1-6): DSGVTQTPKHLITATGQRVTLRCSPRSGDLSVYWYQQSLDQGLQFLIQYYNGEERAKGNILERFSAQQFPDLHSELNLSSLELGDSALYFCASSPTHRGQDNSPLHFGNGTRLTVT.

This chain uses TRBV27 with TRBJ2-7; 12 bases match TRBD1. The junction had 6 bases not matched to a gene; V was cut back by 7 bases and J by 5 bases. Germline V gene lookup returns CDR1 MNHEY and CDR2 SMNVEV (reference sequence). The CDR3 runs to 14 residues. CDR3 DNA sequence: TGTGCCAGCATACCGGGACAGGGGGCCCACGAGCAGTACTTC. Its translation: CASIPGQGAHEQYF.

The rearrangement uses TRBV5-1 and TRBJ1-1; D is uncertain. This CDR3 spans 11 amino acids. V was trimmed by 2 bases and J by 8 bases, leaving 7 bases between them. Germline lookup yields CDR1 SGHRS and CDR2 YFSETQ. CDR3: CASSFGVEAFF. As DNA, the CDR3 is TGCGCCAGCAGCTTTGGAGTCGAAGCTTTCTTT.